These 28 T cell receptor beta chains originate from one sample sequenced in a study of CD8+ T cells in alopecia areata. Sample treatment: oral pan-JAK inhibitor, 5-10 mg twice daily. Extraction and reverse transcription of RNA yielded cDNA as the sequencing template. Clones were read by immunoSEQ multiplex PCR, and TCRdb kept only the in-frame ones, dropping some. The sample gives about 120,000 clones, around 56% of which show up once; around 0.46% is in the top ten. The sequencing used CD4+ T cells sorted from blood, collected at week 4, from a patient treated with tofacitinib. The receptors here all came from a human donor with alopecia areata.

The chain carries TRBV7-9 and TRBJ2-7; D possibly corresponds to TRBD1 (6 bases). The V gene's germline CDR1 is SEHNR and CDR2 FQNEAQ (reference sequence). The CDR3 has 14 residues. V shed 5 bases and J shed 2 bases, with 13 bases lying between them. Here the CDR3 DNA reads TGTGCCAGCAGCACCCACAGGGATCCCTACGAGCAGTACTTC. This translates into CASSTHRDPYEQYF.

This clone has more than one count but fewer than ten. The V and J genes are TRBV30 and TRBJ1-5; D is perhaps TRBD1 (6 bases). Germline assignment: CDR1 GTSNPN and CDR2 SVGIG (reference sequence). Trimming stripped 0 bases from V and 2 bases from J, with 11 bases between. The CDR3 loop spans 15 amino acids. The CDR3 DNA reads TGTGCCTGGAGTGTAAGGGGGAACGGCAATCAGCCCCAGCATTTT. Amino acids: CAWSVRGNGNQPQHF.

The rearrangement uses TRBV6-5 and TRBJ1-2; 7 bases are a match to TRBD1. V trimming: 10 bases; J trimming: 3 bases; junction bases outside the gene matches: 8. CDR1 and CDR2 (germline): MNHEY, SVGAGI. This CDR3 region has 13 residues. The CDR3 is CATTDRLDYGYTF. CDR3 DNA: TGTGCCACCACGGACAGGCTGGACTATGGCTACACCTTC.

This clone turned up a few times. J is TRBJ2-6 and V is TRBV10-3; 7 bases line up with TRBD1. V lost 3 bases to trimming and J lost 3 bases; unmatched junction nucleotides: 8. The CDR3 loop spans 17 amino acids. The germline CDR1 and CDR2 sequences are ENHRY and SYGVKD. The CDR3 reads CAISDVGGANGANVLTF. CDR3 coding DNA: TGTGCCATCAGTGATGTAGGGGGCGCAAATGGGGCCAACGTCCTGACTTTC.

J is TRBJ2-5 and V is TRBV5-1; D not certain. The V gene lost 4 bases and the J gene lost 4 bases, with 17 bases spanning the gap. Germline V gene lookup returns CDR1 SGHRS and CDR2 YFSETQ. The CDR3 sequence is 15 residues long. CDR3 loop: CASSGQTTFRETQYF. In nucleotides, the CDR3 is TGCGCCAGCAGCGGTCAGACCACTTTCCGAGAGACCCAGTACTTC.

The sample holds a few counts of this clone. The chain links TRBV2 to TRBJ2-7; perhaps TRBD1 as D (5 bases). Trimming took 3 bases from V and 1 from J, leaving 7 bases between them. CDR1 SNHLY and CDR2 FYNNEI come from the germline V gene. CDR3 length equals 13 residues. In DNA, the CDR3 is TGTGCCAGCAGTGATAGGACATCCTACGAGCAGTACTTC. Translated, it gives CASSDRTSYEQYF.

This chain uses TRBV27 with TRBJ1-5; D perhaps matches TRBD1 (6 bases). Trimming took 1 base from V and 5 from J, leaving 24 bases between them. This CDR3 is built from 19 residues. Per the germline V gene, CDR1 is MNHEY and CDR2 is SMNVEV (reference sequence). CDR3 in amino acids: CASSLCQGPPDSNDQPQHF. CDR3 nucleotides: TGTGCCAGCAGTTTATGTCAGGGGCCGCCAGATAGCAATGATCAGCCCCAGCATTTT.

V gene TRBV10-2 combines with J gene TRBJ2-3, with D maybe TRBD1 (6 bases). The CDR3 contains 14 residues. V was trimmed by 0 bases and J by 6 bases, leaving 10 bases between them. Germline CDR1 and CDR2: WSHSY and SAAADI. DNA of the CDR3: TGCGCCAGCAGTGAGTCCAGACAGGTGGATACGCAGTATTTT. Translated, it gives CASSESRQVDTQYF.

The chain carries TRBV6-1 and TRBJ2-7; D is undetermined. Germline V gene sequence: CDR1 MNHNS, CDR2 SASEGT. V lost 3 bases and J lost 2, with 11 bases in between. The CDR3 is 14 residues long. As DNA, the CDR3 is TGTGCCAGCAGTGAGGGTCAGAACCCCTACGAGCAGTACTTC. It translates to CASSEGQNPYEQYF.

Only a few counts were recorded for this clone. V usage is TRBV25-1 and J usage is TRBJ2-5; 8 bases match TRBD1. Germline CDR1 MGHDK, CDR2 SYGVNS. Losses at the gene ends were 3 bases for V and 0 bases for J; bases not matched to a gene: 3. The CDR3 spans 15 residues. The CDR3 loop reads CASSEDRAYQETQYF. The CDR3 nucleotides read TGTGCCAGCAGTGAGGACAGGGCGTACCAAGAGACCCAGTACTTC.

The chain employs TRBV7-3 and TRBJ2-7, with D unclear. In germline, CDR1 is SGHTA, CDR2 FQGTGA. The CDR3 is made up of 13 amino acids. V lost 5 bases and J 5 bases, leaving 13 bases between the germline ends. DNA for the CDR3: TGTGCCAGCAGCATGTACATGTCCAACGAGCAGTACTTC. Protein sequence: CASSMYMSNEQYF.

This clone was detected only a few times. The chain couples TRBV18 to TRBJ1-2; weak D call: TRBD1 (5 bases). CDR1 KGHSH and CDR2 LQKENI come from the germline V gene. V was trimmed by 2 bases and J by 8 bases, leaving 15 bases between them. The length of the CDR3 is 14 residues. The DNA for the CDR3 is TGTGCCAGCTCACCAGGAGGGGTCCGGCCAGGCTACACCTTC. Encoded protein: CASSPGGVRPGYTF.

The CDR3 here is CATSRTVNYEQYF. CDR3 DNA: TGTGCCACCAGCAGGACAGTGAATTACGAGCAGTACTTC. The V and J genes are TRBV15 and TRBJ2-7; D is possibly TRBD1 (5 bases). Germline CDR1 LNHNV, CDR2 YYDKDF (reference sequence). The V and J ends lost 3 bases and 4 bases respectively, with 10 bases between them. CDR3 length: 13 residues.

This clone showed up just a few times. The V call is TRBV28, the J call TRBJ1-4, with TRBD1 matching over 8 bases. This CDR3 has 14 residues. CDR1 MDHEN and CDR2 SYDVKM come from the germline V gene. J gave up 7 bases and V 7 bases, and 8 bases lay outside the gene matches. The CDR3 nucleotides are TGTGCCAGCAAAGGACAGGGTGCGAGTGAAAAACTGTTTTTT. It codes for CASKGQGASEKLFF. The full variable domain, completed using reference TRBV28 and TRBJ1-4, is DVKVTQSSRYLVKRTGEKVFLECVQDMDHENMFWYRQDPGLGLRLIYFSYDVKMKEKGDIPEGYSVSREKKERFSLILESASTNQTSMYLCASKGQGASEKLFFGSGTQLSVL.

This sequence joins TRBV5-1 and TRBJ2-1; 7 bases match TRBD1. CDR1 is SGHRS, CDR2 YFSETQ, per germline. Trimming cost V 4 bases and J 7 bases; bases outside gene matches: 17. The CDR3 has 17 residues. The CDR3 reads CASSLEKRTGLLNEQFF. The CDR3 region has the DNA TGCGCCAGCAGCCTGGAGAAACGGACAGGTCTACTGAATGAGCAGTTCTTC.

The chain couples TRBV7-9 to TRBJ2-5; the match to TRBD1 covers 8 bases. The length of the CDR3 is 16 residues. The junction had 14 bases not matched to a gene; V was cut back by 6 bases and J by 5 bases. CDR1 and CDR2 (germline): SEHNR, FQNEAQ (reference sequence). The chain's CDR3 is CASSQRLGQGSETQYF. In DNA form, the CDR3 reads TGTGCCAGCAGTCAGCGTTTAGGACAGGGATCGGAGACCCAGTACTTC. The complete variable domain, with remaining parts taken from reference TRBV7-9 and TRBJ2-5, reads DTGVSQNPRHKITKRGQNVTFRCDPISEHNRLYWYRQTLGQGPEFLTYFQNEAQLEKSRLLSDRFSAERPKGSFSTLEIQRTEQGDSAMYLCASSQRLGQGSETQYFGPGTRLLVL.

In this sample, this clone turned up many times. The chain links TRBV5-1 to TRBJ2-3, with D perhaps matching TRBD2 (5 bases). Trimming pared 0 bases from V and 0 bases from J, leaving 5 bases between. The CDR3 is made up of 14 amino acids. Germline CDR1 SGHRS, CDR2 YFSETQ. In nucleotides, the CDR3 is TGCGCCAGCAGCTTGGGGACTAGCACAGATACGCAGTATTTT. It translates to CASSLGTSTDTQYF.

The V and J genes are TRBV30 and TRBJ1-1, with D unresolved. This CDR3 is built from 11 residues. The V gene's germline CDR1 is GTSNPN and CDR2 SVGIG (reference sequence). Trimming shortened V by 2 bases and J by 8 bases, and 9 bases separated the two germline ends. The CDR3 reads CAWSLRAEAFF. The CDR3 DNA reads as TGTGCCTGGAGTCTCCGGGCCGAAGCTTTCTTT.

The rearrangement uses TRBV6-5 and TRBJ2-2; no reliable D call. Between the trimmed V and J ends, which lost 10 bases and 3 bases, there was a span of 15 bases. The CDR3 is made up of 14 amino acids. Germline V gene lookup returns CDR1 MNHEY and CDR2 SVGAGI. The CDR3 loop is CATTFGTHTGELFF. The CDR3 DNA is TGTGCCACCACGTTCGGCACCCACACCGGGGAGCTGTTTTTT.

This clone appeared a few times. The rearrangement links TRBV2 to TRBJ2-1; the D gene is possibly TRBD1 (6 bases). Germline CDR1 and CDR2: SNHLY and FYNNEI. CDR3 size: 14 residues. Trimming shortened V by 0 bases and J by 9 bases, and 12 bases separated the two germline ends. The CDR3: CASSEARQGSEQFF. The CDR3 nucleotides read TGTGCCAGCAGTGAAGCGCGTCAGGGGAGTGAGCAGTTCTTC.

The chain has TRBV5-1 and TRBJ1-1; D is unresolved. Per the germline V gene, CDR1 is SGHRS and CDR2 is YFSETQ. The CDR3 totals 13 residues. Between the trimmed V and J ends, which lost 3 bases and 4 bases, there was a span of 10 bases. CDR3 sequence: CASSSGEFTEAFF. The CDR3 DNA sequence: TGCGCCAGCAGCTCAGGAGAATTCACTGAAGCTTTCTTT.

This clone was detected only a few times. The CDR3 sequence: CASSLNTEAFF. The CDR3 DNA follows: TGTGCCAGCAGCTTGAACACTGAAGCTTTCTTT. V usage is TRBV11-2 and J usage is TRBJ1-1; D uncertain. Per germline, CDR1 SGHAT and CDR2 FQNNGV. V lost 3 bases to trimming and J lost 1 base, with 0 bases between them. This CDR3 comprises 11 residues.

The chain joins TRBV7-9 to TRBJ2-6; D is undetermined. Germline V CDR1 and CDR2: SEHNR, FQNEAQ (reference sequence). The CDR3 contains 15 residues. V lost 3 bases and J 0 bases, leaving 6 bases between the germline ends. CDR3 sequence reads: CASSFRSSGANVLTF. The CDR3 bases are TGTGCCAGCAGCTTCAGGTCCTCTGGGGCCAACGTCCTGACTTTC.

This chain uses TRBV7-2 with TRBJ2-5; D remains ambiguous. V gave up 5 bases and J gave up 3 bases, with 10 bases separating them. This CDR3 is 13 amino acids long. Germline values: CDR1 SGHTA, CDR2 FQGNSA. The CDR3 bases are TGTGCCAGCAGCCCCCGACGGAAAGAGACCCAGTACTTC. It yields the protein CASSPRRKETQYF.

This clone was seen more than once but under ten times. The chain uses TRBV9 and TRBJ2-1, with D perhaps being TRBD1 or TRBD2 (5 bases each). The germline V gene encodes CDR1 SGDLS and CDR2 YYNGEE. Trimming left V 0 bases short and J 8 bases short, with 18 bases between. This CDR3 spans 16 amino acids. As DNA, the CDR3 is TGTGCCAGCAGCGTAGGTGGGGGATCTTATCCCGATGAGCAGTTCTTC. Translated, it gives CASSVGGGSYPDEQFF.

The CDR3 region is CASSYEANTEAFF. CDR3 in DNA: TGTGCCAGCAGTTACGAGGCGAACACTGAAGCTTTCTTT. This chain joins TRBV6-5 and TRBJ1-1; D ambiguous. Germline loops: CDR1 MNHEY, CDR2 SVGAGI. The CDR3 contains 13 residues. V was clipped by 2 bases and J by 1 base, with 5 bases between them.

This chain links TRBV5-1 with TRBJ1-1, with a possible D match to TRBD1 (5 bases). V lost 4 bases and J 5 bases, leaving 24 bases between the germline ends. This CDR3 has 17 residues. Per the germline V gene, CDR1 is SGHRS and CDR2 is YFSETQ. The CDR3 DNA reads TGCGCCAGCAGCCTAACTAAGATCCCAGGGAGGGGAACTGAAGCTTTCTTT. Residues: CASSLTKIPGRGTEAFF.

CDR3 sequence reads: CSAGLGGWAFYEQYF. The DNA for the CDR3 is TGCAGCGCTGGACTTGGGGGTTGGGCATTCTACGAGCAGTACTTC. This rearrangement joins TRBV29-1 to TRBJ2-7, with D perhaps assigned TRBD1 or TRBD2 (5 bases each). Germline V CDR1 and CDR2: SQVTM, ANQGSEA. The germline V and J ends were trimmed by 7 bases and 3 bases, with 22 bases remaining between them. CDR3 length: 15 residues.